The 5 T cell receptor beta chains reported below all come from one sample, sequenced in a study of beta chain features in type 1 diabetes. The entirety of the isolated RNA underwent reverse transcription, so expressed TCRB transcripts were sequenced. Produced via immunoSEQ multiplex PCR; TCRdb's table is partial and in-frame only. The sample lists about 900,000 clones; about 17% were seen once. Sequencing used naive CD4+ T cells from blood. These receptors originate from a woman in her late teens or twenties in good health.

This clone was detected a few times. This chain uses TRBV29-1 with TRBJ2-5; 10 bases line up with TRBD2. Matching the DNA end better, TRBJ2-7 makes the J call doubtful. In germline, CDR1 is SQVTM, CDR2 ANQGSEA. There are 13 residues in the CDR3. The CDR3 region has the DNA TGCAGCGTTGAAGAAGCGGGAGGGAACGAGCAGTACTTC. Translating it yields CSVEEAGGNEQYF.

This clone was found a few times. The chain links TRBV6-1 to TRBJ2-2; D is ambiguous. The germline V gene has CDR1 MNHNS and CDR2 SASEGT. With 4 bases removed from V and 2 bases from J, the gap between germline ends came to 14 bases. The CDR3 loop spans 16 amino acids. CDR3 protein: CASSVQGTPNTGELFF. The CDR3 DNA is TGTGCCAGCAGTGTCCAAGGAACACCCAACACCGGGGAGCTGTTTTTT.

This clone occurred a few times. The V call is TRBV7-9, the J call TRBJ2-7; the D is unclear. V was trimmed by 0 bases and J by 7 bases, leaving 10 bases between them. The CDR3 consists of 13 residues. Germline CDR1 SEHNR, CDR2 FQNEAQ (reference sequence). The CDR3 coding sequence is TGTGCCAGCAGCTTAGCGCTGGGCGGAGAGCAGTACTTC. This gives the protein CASSLALGGEQYF. The variable domain in full, completed from reference TRBV7-9 and TRBJ2-7, reads DTGVSQNPRHKITKRGQNVTFRCDPISEHNRLYWYRQTLGQGPEFLTYFQNEAQLEKSRLLSDRFSAERPKGSFSTLEIQRTEQGDSAMYLCASSLALGGEQYFGPGTRLTVT.

A note on this clone: Other DNA sequences from this sample encode an identical CDR3 as well. The chain employs TRBV7-9 and TRBJ2-1; D may be TRBD1 (6 bases). This CDR3 region has 15 residues. V shed 1 base and J shed 4 bases, with 11 bases lying between them. Germline assignment: CDR1 SEHNR and CDR2 FQNEAQ (reference sequence). The CDR3 DNA reads as TGTGCCAGCAGCTTAGGGCTAGGGGGTTACAATGAGCAGTTCTTC. This gives the protein CASSLGLGGYNEQFF.

This clone was recorded a few times. This chain joins TRBV5-4 and TRBJ2-7; 9 nucleotides align to TRBD2. This CDR3 is 15 amino acids long. CDR1 and CDR2 from the germline V gene are SGHNT and YYREEE (reference sequence). V lost 0 bases and J lost 2; bases outside the gene matches: 3. The CDR3 spells CASSLGLAATYEQYF. In DNA form, the CDR3 reads TGTGCCAGCAGCTTGGGACTAGCGGCCACCTACGAGCAGTACTTC.